Shown below are 28 T cell receptor beta chains from a single sample sequenced in a study of blood T cell repertoires in COVID-19. Produced via immunoSEQ multiplex PCR; TCRdb's table is partial and in-frame only. The top ten hold roughly 14% of the sample, which has around 260,000 clones, more than 65% seen once. The sequenced sample consisted of peripheral blood. Receptors originate from a person aged 65 to 85 with COVID-19, enrolled during active disease.

The chain combines TRBV7-2 with TRBJ2-3; TRBD2 matches 13 bases. This CDR3 comprises 17 residues. V lost 4 bases, J lost 3 bases, and 7 bases stayed unmatched. Germline CDR1 is SGHTA and CDR2 is FQGNSA. This chain's CDR3 is CASSSGLAGRGTDTQYF. The CDR3, as DNA: TGTGCCAGCAGCTCGGGACTAGCGGGGAGGGGGACAGATACGCAGTATTTT.

The chain uses TRBV6-2 or TRBV6-3 and TRBJ2-1; 12 nucleotides align to TRBD2. The CDR3 loop spans 16 amino acids. The V and J ends lost 4 bases and 2 bases, in that order; junction bases with no gene match: 3. Germline V gene lookup returns CDR1 MNHEY and CDR2 SVGEGT. CDR3 sequence: CASSSRLAGAYNEQFF. CDR3 DNA: TGTGCCAGCAGTTCCAGACTAGCGGGGGCCTACAATGAGCAGTTCTTC.

Only a few counts were recorded for this clone. The chain combines TRBV19 with TRBJ2-1, with a possible D match to TRBD2 (6 bases). V was cut by 5 bases and J by 9 bases, with 17 bases left in between. The germline V gene encodes CDR1 LNHDA and CDR2 SQIVND (reference sequence). There are 14 residues in the CDR3. In DNA form, the CDR3 reads TGTGCCAGTAGTCTTAGCGGCTACTTAGGTGAGCAGTTCTTC. It translates to CASSLSGYLGEQFF.

The chain carries TRBV5-4 and TRBJ1-3; 8 bases match TRBD1. The ends lost 3 bases at V and 5 bases at J; junction bases unmatched: 7. The CDR3 is 15 residues long. The germline V gene has CDR1 SGHNT and CDR2 YYREEE (reference sequence). The CDR3 protein is CASSSGQGLRNTIYF. Written as DNA, the CDR3 is TGTGCCAGCAGCTCCGGACAGGGTCTTAGAAACACCATATATTTT.

The V and J genes are TRBV28 and TRBJ1-1, with 7 bases that match TRBD1. CDR3 length: 14 residues. V was clipped by 8 bases and J by 0 bases; unmatched bases: 6. Per germline, CDR1 MDHEN and CDR2 SYDVKM. The CDR3 coding sequence is TGTGCCAGCCAGGGGGGACCGATGAACACTGAAGCTTTCTTT. It is translated as CASQGGPMNTEAFF.

This clone was recorded a few times. The chain joins TRBV15 to TRBJ1-3; TRBD1 aligns across 9 bases. Trimming removed 5 bases from V and 3 bases from J; junction bases left unmatched: 5. The CDR3 spans 15 residues. Germline loops: CDR1 LNHNV, CDR2 YYDKDF (reference sequence). Here the CDR3 DNA reads TGTGCCACCAGCGGGGACAGGGACTTTGGAAACACCATATATTTT. Amino acid sequence: CATSGDRDFGNTIYF.

The chain recombines TRBV10-3 with TRBJ1-5; 8 positions match TRBD1. The CDR3 is made up of 13 amino acids. Germline trimming cut 11 bases from V and 4 bases from J; bases unmatched to any gene: 7. CDR1 and CDR2 from the germline V gene are ENHRY and SYGVKD. The CDR3 nucleotides read TGTGCCCTCACAGGGGGAAGAAATCAGCCCCAGCATTTT. This sequence encodes CALTGGRNQPQHF.

This clone was recorded once. The rearrangement links TRBV5-6 to TRBJ2-5, with TRBD2 matching 9 bases. V shed 0 bases, J shed 3 bases, and the junction held 9 bases outside the gene matches. The CDR3 is 17 residues long. The germline V gene encodes CDR1 SGHDT and CDR2 YYEEEE. CDR3 bases: TGTGCCAGCAGCTTGGTTAGCCTAGCGGGATTCGAAGAGACCCAGTACTTC. It codes for CASSLVSLAGFEETQYF.

The chain links TRBV28 to TRBJ2-3; 7 bases fit TRBD2. V lost 4 bases to trimming and J lost 0 bases; unmatched junction nucleotides: 4. CDR3 size: 15 residues. The germline gives CDR1 MDHEN, CDR2 SYDVKM. The CDR3 DNA follows: TGTGCCAGCAGTTCCAAGCGGGGTAGCACAGATACGCAGTATTTT. The encoded protein is CASSSKRGSTDTQYF.

The CDR3 nucleotides are TGTGCCAGCAGTTTCAGCCACCAGGGTGGCTACACCTTC. It yields the protein CASSFSHQGGYTF. The chain carries TRBV12-3 or TRBV12-4 and TRBJ1-2, with TRBD1 as a possible D gene (5 bases). V shed 3 bases and J shed 7 bases, with 12 bases lying between them. The CDR3 loop spans 13 amino acids.

The count of this clone is one. The rearrangement uses TRBV4-2 and TRBJ1-4; 7 nucleotides line up with TRBD1. With 3 bases clipped from V and 4 bases from J, the junction kept 8 bases outside the gene matches. This CDR3 spans 16 amino acids. The germline gives CDR1 LGHNA, CDR2 YNFKEQ. CDR3 DNA: TGTGCCAGCAGCCAGGCCGGGACAGTTCTTAATGAAAAACTGTTTTTT. The encoded protein is CASSQAGTVLNEKLFF.

The chain couples TRBV21-1 to TRBJ2-7; the table's D call, TRBD2, was not checked against the DNA. TRBV21-1 is flagged as a pseudogene. This CDR3 contains 13 residues. Here the CDR3 DNA reads TGTGCCAGCGGGGTGGAGGGGCGCTACGAGCAGTACTTC. This encodes CASGVEGRYEQYF.

This clone was counted once. The genes are TRBV7-9 and TRBJ1-2; the match to TRBD1 covers 7 bases. The CDR3 spans 17 residues. V lost 1 base to trimming and J lost 1 base; unmatched junction nucleotides: 9. CDR1 and CDR2 from the germline V gene are SEHNR and FQNEAQ (reference sequence). The CDR3 DNA follows: TGTGCCAGCAGCTTAGATCGTTCCGGGACAGATAACTATGGCTACACCTTC. Translation: CASSLDRSGTDNYGYTF.

The chain uses TRBV9 and TRBJ2-5, with D tentatively TRBD2 (5 bases). The germline CDR1 and CDR2 sequences are SGDLS and YYNGEE. V dropped 0 bases and J dropped 5 bases, with 14 bases sitting between them. This CDR3 spans 15 amino acids. The CDR3 reads CASSVGERREETQYF. The DNA for the CDR3 is TGTGCCAGCAGCGTAGGGGAACGAAGGGAGGAGACCCAGTACTTC.

The chain couples TRBV25-1 to TRBJ2-3; D might be TRBD2 (6 bases). The CDR3 is 14 amino acids. Between the trimmed V and J ends, which lost 5 bases and 3 bases, there was a span of 12 bases. CDR1 MGHDK and CDR2 SYGVNS come from the germline V gene. The CDR3 DNA reads as TGTGCCAGCAGTCGGAGGGTGGGGACAGATACGCAGTATTTT. Residues: CASSRRVGTDTQYF.

The V and J genes are TRBV27 and TRBJ1-2; 7 bases are shared with TRBD1. The length of the CDR3 is 13 residues. J gave up 4 bases and V 4 bases, and 3 bases lay outside the gene matches. Germline loops: CDR1 MNHEY, CDR2 SMNVEV (reference sequence). Here the CDR3 DNA reads TGTGCCAGCAGTTCACGACAGGGCTATGGCTACACCTTC. It codes for CASSSRQGYGYTF.

CDR3 sequence reads: CASSRLATETQYF. CDR3 coding DNA: TGCGCCAGCAGCCGACTAGCTACGGAGACCCAGTACTTC. V and J are TRBV4-1 and TRBJ2-5; 7 bases agree with TRBD2. This CDR3 comprises 13 residues. The germline CDR1 and CDR2 sequences are MGHRA and YSYEKL. The ends lost 4 bases at V and 5 bases at J; junction bases unmatched: 4.

The chain recombines TRBV11-3 with TRBJ2-7; the D gene is possibly TRBD2 (5 bases). The CDR3 is made up of 14 amino acids. Deletions cut 5 bases from V and 2 bases from J, with 13 bases between. Germline V gene lookup returns CDR1 SGHNT and CDR2 YENEEA. The CDR3 region is CASSPRGKTYEQYF. The CDR3, as DNA: TGTGCCAGCAGCCCCCGAGGGAAAACCTACGAGCAGTACTTC.

This chain links TRBV9 with TRBJ2-5; 8 bases are shared with TRBD1. The CDR3 extends over 14 amino acids. CDR1 SGDLS and CDR2 YYNGEE come from the germline V gene. The V gene end was trimmed by 4 bases and the J gene end by 2 bases; junction bases not matched to a gene: 4. The chain's CDR3 is CASSPDRDQETQYF. The CDR3 DNA reads TGTGCCAGCAGCCCGGACAGGGATCAAGAGACCCAGTACTTC.

The chain joins TRBV27 to TRBJ2-1; 7 nucleotides line up with TRBD1. CDR1 is MNHEY, CDR2 SMNVEV, per germline (reference sequence). CDR3 length: 16 amino acids. The V and J ends lost 6 bases and 2 bases, in that order; junction bases with no gene match: 10. The CDR3 protein is CASRPKTGHTYNEQFF. CDR3 nucleotide sequence: TGTGCCAGCAGACCAAAGACAGGGCACACCTACAATGAGCAGTTCTTC.

V gene TRBV11-2 combines with J gene TRBJ2-4; 8 nucleotides line up with TRBD1. Unmatched junction bases numbered 13, after V lost 2 bases and J lost 10 bases. The CDR3 is 16 amino acids. Germline CDR1 and CDR2: SGHAT and FQNNGV. CDR3 in amino acids: CASSLMPTGAPGIQYF. The CDR3 DNA follows: TGTGCCAGCAGCTTAATGCCGACAGGGGCCCCGGGAATTCAGTACTTC.

This clone has just a few counts. The chain uses TRBV7-2 and TRBJ2-5; 7 bases are shared with TRBD1. CDR3 length: 17 residues. V gave up 0 bases and J gave up 6 bases; unmatched junction bases: 13. Per germline, CDR1 SGHTA and CDR2 FQGNSA. The CDR3 spells CASSLAPEGGYGKTQYF. The CDR3 bases are TGTGCCAGCAGCTTAGCGCCGGAAGGGGGCTATGGGAAGACCCAGTACTTC.

This chain uses TRBV3-1 (or the pseudogene TRBV3-2) with TRBJ2-1; 8 bases match TRBD2. The CDR3 consists of 15 residues. Trimming at V came to 4 bases and at J to 6 bases, leaving 8 bases not matched to a gene. In germline, CDR1 is LGHDT, CDR2 YNNKEL (reference sequence). CDR3 sequence reads: CASSPKRELGNEQFF. For the CDR3, the DNA is TGTGCCAGCAGCCCAAAGCGGGAGCTTGGCAATGAGCAGTTCTTC.

The chain employs TRBV6-1 and TRBJ1-2; 8 bases are shared with TRBD1. The CDR3 totals 16 residues. From germline, CDR1 is MNHNS and CDR2 SASEGT. Trimming removed 3 bases from V and 6 bases from J; junction bases left unmatched: 12. CDR3 sequence: CASSDQGAKVSNGYTF. Here the CDR3 DNA reads TGTGCCAGCAGTGACCAGGGGGCGAAAGTGTCCAATGGCTACACCTTC.

This chain joins TRBV6-5 and TRBJ2-2, with no clear D. Germline lookup yields CDR1 MNHEY and CDR2 SVGAGI. There are 15 residues in the CDR3. Trimming took 2 bases from V and 2 from J, leaving 9 bases between them. The CDR3 DNA reads TGTGCCAGCAGTTACGAGGTCCTCAACACCGGGGAGCTGTTTTTT. It codes for CASSYEVLNTGELFF.

This chain uses TRBV9 with TRBJ2-1; tentative D call: TRBD2 (5 bases). Trimming took 3 bases from V and 1 from J, leaving 20 bases between them. The V gene's germline CDR1 is SGDLS and CDR2 YYNGEE. The CDR3 contains 18 residues. CDR3 residues: CASSGDPPGVWSYNEQFF. The CDR3, as DNA: TGTGCCAGCAGCGGAGACCCTCCCGGGGTTTGGTCCTACAATGAGCAGTTCTTC.

V is TRBV11-1 and J is TRBJ2-1, with TRBD1 matching 7 bases. Germline CDR1 and CDR2: SGHAT and FQDESV (reference sequence). V dropped 6 bases and J dropped 4; count of bases not matched to a gene: 9. The CDR3 covers 15 residues. CDR3 residues: CASRGKGGFYNEQFF. The CDR3, as DNA: TGTGCCAGCAGGGGGAAAGGGGGCTTTTACAATGAGCAGTTCTTC.

The chain is built from TRBV18 and TRBJ1-5; possible D gene TRBD1, 6 bases. This CDR3 has 15 amino acids. V lost 5 bases, J lost 0 bases, and 11 bases lay in between. Germline lookup yields CDR1 KGHSH and CDR2 LQKENI. The CDR3 bases are TGTGCCAGCTCATCAGGACAGCATAGCAATCAGCCCCAGCATTTT. Its translation: CASSSGQHSNQPQHF.